This T cell receptor beta chain was obtained from a study of sequential checkpoint blockade in melanoma (dated by TCRdb to the late 2010s). For the study in its entirety: Patients were randomized 1:1 to first-line nivolumab followed by ipilimumab (arm A) or ipilimumab followed by nivolumab (arm B). Maintenance nivolumab was given following each of the two trial sequences. TCRbeta immunosequencing was performed on DNA from 85 to 100 pretreatment melanoma tumor samples. For 20 to 25 patients, matched tumor biopsies were obtained before treatment and at week 13, following single-agent nivolumab (arm A) or ipilimumab (arm B). The same lesion was the source of roughly 80% of the matched pre- and post-treatment tumor biopsy pairs. On the study overall, not on this receptor specifically: Among patients in arm A, the nivolumab-first arm, pretreatment tumor TIL clonality was associated with response (P = .04). Tumor T-cell fraction and clonality were correlated with PD-L1 staining and CD8+ T-cell counts, but not with mutational load. Achieving clinical benefit was about 30 times more likely for patients whose tumor T-cell fraction and clonality increased by week 13. Within-arm analyses of tumor T-cell fraction were constrained by small sample sizes and reduced statistical power. The response-prediction model combining TCR metrics and mutation burden needs validation in larger, independent patient cohorts.

The treatment or condition label, as the study defines it: randomized to nivolumab then ipilimumab (arm A) or the reverse (arm B). None of the trial patients had been given prior DNA-damaging chemotherapy. The samples were obtained from melanoma patients enrolled in CheckMate 064, an open-label, randomized phase II trial testing sequential checkpoint blockade. Genomic DNA from formalin-fixed paraffin-embedded (FFPE) tissue samples served as the input for tumor TCR sequencing. The CDR3 runs 15 amino acids, cysteine and phenylalanine included. The DNA shown is the 45-base CDR3, in frame from base 1. The immunoSEQ Assay was used to immunosequence TCRbeta CDR3 regions from genomic DNA. Before high-throughput sequencing, the genomic DNA was amplified using bias-controlled multiplex PCR. In the paper's pipeline: To quantify the absolute abundance of each unique TCRbeta CDR3 region, the sequences were collapsed and filtered. Clonality, defined as 1 minus Pielou's evenness, was calculated using only productive rearrangements. Tumor T-cell fraction was calculated by normalizing TCRbeta template counts to usable DNA, which was estimated from several housekeeping genes. A previously published method was used to identify clones whose frequencies were significantly greater in on-treatment samples than in baseline samples. Drawn from immuneACCESS, this table holds only the in-frame rearrangements with V and J called that TCRdb kept. Clones are partly lost; checked studies trace under half to an unresolved V gene and leave the rest unexplained. V and J calls and clone size are given by that table; D and trimming were obtained from the DNA. This sample gives 1,500 or so clones in total; less than 30% of them show up just once. The ten largest clonotypes hold approximately 10% of the sample.

About this clone: Its specific antigen is unknown. Per-base qualities were not stored, and no clone one base away is much larger.

Sample: tumor tissue (inferred from file names), taken from a patient given nivolumab and ipilimumab in sequence. This clonotype was sampled from a human donor with melanoma. Recombination connected TRBV7-5 to TRBJ2-3; TRBD2 is the table's D call and was not checked against the DNA. TRBV7-5 is termed a pseudogene. The sequenced DNA is TGTGCCAGCAGCTTTGCGGGAGGGGGCCCAGATACGCAGTATTTT. Translation gives CASSFAGGGPDTQYF.